The next 32 T cell receptor beta chains were all read from a single sample in a study of blood T cell repertoires in COVID-19. Some clones are missing from TCRdb's copy, which holds only in-frame ones; the method was immunoSEQ multiplex PCR. The sample carries some 300,000 clones, 89% recorded once. Sample: PBMCs or T cells enriched from blood (not recorded which). The receptors shown here come from a woman in her 50s who had been exposed to COVID-19.

V and J are TRBV19 and TRBJ1-2, with D hard to call. Between the trimmed V and J ends, which lost 6 bases and 4 bases, there was a span of 15 bases. The CDR3 is 14 residues long. The V gene's germline CDR1 is LNHDA and CDR2 SQIVND (reference sequence). The CDR3 nucleotides read TGTGCCAGTAGCACTGCAGAGGTCGTCTATGGCTACACCTTC. This encodes CASSTAEVVYGYTF.

The chain carries TRBV15 and TRBJ1-6, with 8 bases that match TRBD1. Germline V gives CDR1 LNHNV, CDR2 YYDKDF (reference sequence). The CDR3 is 17 residues long. Trimming at V came to 4 bases and at J to 7 bases, leaving 12 bases not matched to a gene. CDR3 loop: CATSTRQGPTGNSPLHF. The CDR3 DNA sequence: TGTGCCACCAGCACTCGACAGGGGCCGACTGGGAATTCACCCCTCCACTTT.

This chain links TRBV5-1 with TRBJ2-2, with D possibly being TRBD2 (6 bases). V was trimmed by 3 bases and J by 5 bases, leaving 14 bases between them. Germline V gives CDR1 SGHRS, CDR2 YFSETQ. This CDR3 spans 15 amino acids. The CDR3 nucleotides are TGCGCCAGCAGCTCCACGGCGGGGTGGACCGGGGAGCTGTTTTTT. It specifies CASSSTAGWTGELFF.

V and J are TRBV28 and TRBJ1-5, with D possibly matching TRBD1 (5 bases). Trimming stripped 3 bases from V and 0 bases from J, with 15 bases between. CDR3 length: 17 residues. The germline V gene has CDR1 MDHEN and CDR2 SYDVKM. In nucleotides, the CDR3 is TGTGCCAGCAGTTTTCTGGGGGGACTAGATAGCAATCAGCCCCAGCATTTT. Translating gives CASSFLGGLDSNQPQHF.

This chain uses TRBV15 with TRBJ1-4; tentative D call: TRBD1 (6 bases). Between the trimmed V and J ends, which lost 0 bases and 3 bases, there was a span of 17 bases. CDR3 size: 18 residues. Germline values: CDR1 LNHNV, CDR2 YYDKDF (reference sequence). The CDR3 sequence: CATSRDRGQGRANEKLFF. The CDR3 coding sequence is TGTGCCACCAGCAGAGATCGAGGGCAGGGGAGGGCTAATGAAAAACTGTTTTTT. The whole variable domain, filled in from reference TRBV15 and TRBJ1-4, reads DAMVIQNPRYQVTQFGKPVTLSCSQTLNHNVMYWYQQKSSQAPKLLFHYYDKDFNNEADTPDNFQSRRPNTSFCFLDIRSPGLGDTAMYLCATSRDRGQGRANEKLFFGSGTQLSVL.

A single count supports this clone. This chain uses TRBV28 with TRBJ2-4; 9 bases map to TRBD1. From germline, CDR1 is MDHEN and CDR2 SYDVKM. CDR3 length: 15 amino acids. Trimming cost V 4 bases and J 4 bases; bases outside gene matches: 5. CDR3: CASSSSGQGKNIQYF. CDR3 bases: TGTGCCAGCAGTTCATCAGGACAGGGGAAAAACATTCAGTACTTC.

The genes are TRBV24-1 and TRBJ1-5; D call uncertain. V lost 9 bases and J lost 0, with 17 bases in between. The CDR3 runs to 16 residues. Germline CDR1 reads KGHDR; CDR2 reads SFDVKD. CDR3 sequence reads: CATSRGGINSNQPQHF. CDR3 DNA: TGTGCCACCTCGCGCGGAGGGATTAATAGCAATCAGCCCCAGCATTTT.

J is TRBJ1-2 and V is TRBV18; a weak D match, TRBD1 (6 bases). The V end lost 3 bases, the J end lost 4 bases, and 12 bases lay between the germline ends. CDR3 length equals 14 residues. Per the germline V gene, CDR1 is KGHSH and CDR2 is LQKENI. CDR3 sequence reads: CASSPAGTPYGYTF. The CDR3 region has the DNA TGTGCCAGCTCACCCGCCGGGACACCCTATGGCTACACCTTC.

The chain carries TRBV4-1 and TRBJ1-1, with 8 bases matching TRBD1. Germline V gene lookup returns CDR1 MGHRA and CDR2 YSYEKL. The ends lost 1 base at V and 4 bases at J; junction bases unmatched: 2. This CDR3 is built from 14 residues. The CDR3 region is CASSQADRVTEAFF. For the CDR3, the DNA is TGCGCCAGCAGCCAAGCGGACAGGGTCACTGAAGCTTTCTTT.

This chain uses TRBV18 with TRBJ2-7; D remains unclear. CDR1 is KGHSH and CDR2 is LQKENI in the germline V gene. This CDR3 is built from 13 residues. V dropped 0 bases and J dropped 5 bases, with 8 bases sitting between them. CDR3 amino acids: CASSPPMANEQYF. CDR3 in DNA: TGTGCCAGCTCACCACCGATGGCAAACGAGCAGTACTTC. The entire variable domain, with the rest obtained from reference TRBV18 and TRBJ2-7, is as follows: NAGVMQNPRHLVRRRGQEARLRCSPMKGHSHVYWYRQLPEEGLKFMVYLQKENIIDESGMPKERFSAEFPKEGPSILRIQQVVRGDSAAYFCASSPPMANEQYFGPGTRLTVT.

V gene TRBV2 combines with J gene TRBJ2-2; a possible D gene is TRBD1 (6 bases). The germline CDR1 and CDR2 sequences are SNHLY and FYNNEI. V was clipped by 4 bases and J by 3 bases, with 9 bases between them. CDR3 length: 14 amino acids. The CDR3 region is CASSVGQHTGELFF. The DNA of the CDR3 is TGTGCCAGCAGTGTAGGACAGCACACCGGGGAGCTGTTTTTT.

CDR3 DNA sequence: TGCGCCAGCAGCTTGAATCCTGCAGGGACTAATGAAAAACTGTTTTTT. Translation gives CASSLNPAGTNEKLFF. The gene calls are TRBV5-1 and TRBJ1-4; the D gene is possibly TRBD1 (5 bases). Trimming took 1 base from V and 2 from J, leaving 12 bases between them. Germline values: CDR1 SGHRS, CDR2 YFSETQ. This CDR3 has 16 amino acids.

The chain uses TRBV30 and TRBJ2-7; TRBD1 matches 10 bases. From germline, CDR1 is GTSNPN and CDR2 SVGIG (reference sequence). With 2 bases clipped from V and 5 bases from J, the junction kept 6 bases outside the gene matches. The CDR3 is 14 amino acids. In DNA form, the CDR3 reads TGTGCCTGGAGTTTCGGACAGGGGGTTGACGAGCAGTACTTC. Its protein is CAWSFGQGVDEQYF.

The rearrangement uses TRBV6-5 and TRBJ2-2, with D uncertain. The V gene lost 6 bases and the J gene lost 2 bases, with 10 bases spanning the gap. The CDR3 runs to 14 residues. Germline CDR1 reads MNHEY; CDR2 reads SVGAGI. The CDR3 nucleotides read TGTGCCAGCAGCAGAGGAACCAACACCGGGGAGCTGTTTTTT. Amino acid sequence: CASSRGTNTGELFF.

This clone was recorded a few times. The rearrangement uses TRBV28 and TRBJ1-4; no reliable D call. Trimming pared 5 bases from V and 8 bases from J, leaving 9 bases between. The CDR3 runs to 12 residues. Looked up from germline, CDR1 is MDHEN and CDR2 is SYDVKM. CDR3 residues: CASSIEGEKLFF. The DNA for the CDR3 is TGTGCCAGCAGTATCGAGGGCGAAAAACTGTTTTTT.

The V call is TRBV6-4, the J call TRBJ2-1, with 8 bases that match TRBD2. The germline gives CDR1 MRHNA, CDR2 SNTAGT. The length of the CDR3 is 12 residues. The V and J ends lost 4 bases and 16 bases, in that order; junction bases with no gene match: 9. This CDR3 reads CASSGAGTSQFF. The CDR3 DNA follows: TGTGCCAGCAGTGGGGCCGGGACTAGTCAATTCTTC.

This clone has only a few counts. The CDR3 coding sequence is TGTGCCAGCAGCCCATCGGACAGAAGCACAGATACGCAGTATTTT. This encodes CASSPSDRSTDTQYF. The chain carries TRBV7-8 and TRBJ2-3; a weak D match, TRBD1 (6 bases). Germline CDR1 reads SGHVS; CDR2 reads FQNEAQ. There are 15 residues in the CDR3. V lost 5 bases and J lost 0, with 12 bases in between.

This chain connects TRBV4-1 to TRBJ2-4; possible D gene TRBD2, 6 bases. Germline assignment: CDR1 MGHRA and CDR2 YSYEKL. V dropped 0 bases and J dropped 3 bases, with 12 bases sitting between them. CDR3 size: 16 residues. The CDR3 coding sequence is TGCGCCAGCAGCCAAGAGGGGGGTGGGAGCAAAAACATTCAGTACTTC. This gives the protein CASSQEGGGSKNIQYF.

The V and J genes are TRBV7-9 and TRBJ1-1; 9 nucleotides agree with TRBD1. This CDR3 is 17 amino acids long. Per the germline V gene, CDR1 is SEHNR and CDR2 is FQNEAQ (reference sequence). V trimming: 5 bases; J trimming: 1 base; junction bases outside the gene matches: 11. The CDR3 reads CASSRNTGGRGNTEAFF. CDR3 DNA sequence: TGTGCCAGCAGCCGAAATACAGGGGGCAGGGGGAACACTGAAGCTTTCTTT. The full variable domain, rest sourced from reference TRBV7-9 and TRBJ1-1, is DTGVSQNPRHKITKRGQNVTFRCDPISEHNRLYWYRQTLGQGPEFLTYFQNEAQLEKSRLLSDRFSAERPKGSFSTLEIQRTEQGDSAMYLCASSRNTGGRGNTEAFFGQGTRLTVV.

V usage is TRBV18 and J usage is TRBJ2-5, with 7 positions matching TRBD1. The CDR3 covers 14 residues. The germline V gene encodes CDR1 KGHSH and CDR2 LQKENI. The V segment lost 3 bases and the J segment 5 bases; nucleotides outside the gene matches: 6. The DNA for the CDR3 is TGTGCCAGCTCACCCGAGACAGGGTCGGAGACCCAGTACTTC. It specifies CASSPETGSETQYF.

The gene calls are TRBV28 and TRBJ1-2; TRBD1 matches at 7 bases. Trimming cost V 5 bases and J 7 bases; bases outside gene matches: 10. The CDR3 covers 14 residues. The germline V gene encodes CDR1 MDHEN and CDR2 SYDVKM. The CDR3 DNA is TGTGCCAGCAGTCCCCAGGGGGGTTTAGGTGGCTACACCTTC. Residues: CASSPQGGLGGYTF.

J is TRBJ2-7 and V is TRBV5-1; 9 bases agree with TRBD2. CDR3 size: 16 residues. The trim removed 4 bases at V and 5 bases at J, leaving 13 bases unmatched. The germline gives CDR1 SGHRS, CDR2 YFSETQ. In DNA form, the CDR3 reads TGCGCCAGCAGCCCAGAAACCCGACTAGCGGTCGACGAGCAGTACTTC. Translation gives CASSPETRLAVDEQYF.

This chain joins TRBV21-1 and TRBJ2-3; no check of the table's D call, TRBD2, against the DNA was made. TRBV21-1 is designated a pseudogene. CDR3 length: 19 residues. The CDR3 loop reads CASSKGGRIRTSVTDTQYF. CDR3 nucleotide sequence: TGTGCCAGCAGCAAAGGTGGTCGGATTCGAACTAGCGTTACAGATACGCAGTATTTT.

V gene TRBV5-4 combines with J gene TRBJ1-1; 11 positions match TRBD1. CDR1 is SGHNT and CDR2 is YYREEE in the germline V gene (reference sequence). The CDR3 length is 15 residues. Trimming took 4 bases from V and 3 from J; bases not matched to a gene: 5. CDR3 bases: TGTGCCAGCAGCGGACAGGGGGCATCGGACACTGAAGCTTTCTTT. This gives the protein CASSGQGASDTEAFF.

The chain has TRBV4-1 and TRBJ1-1; D is unresolved. CDR1 and CDR2 from the germline V gene are MGHRA and YSYEKL. V gave up 2 bases and J gave up 0 bases, with 4 bases separating them. This CDR3 is 13 amino acids long. The CDR3 loop reads CASSQQVNTEAFF. CDR3 sequence (DNA): TGCGCCAGCAGCCAACAGGTGAACACTGAAGCTTTCTTT.

The chain combines TRBV4-2 with TRBJ2-7; D gene unclear. Trimming stripped 2 bases from V and 4 bases from J, with 9 bases between. From germline, CDR1 is LGHNA and CDR2 YNFKEQ. The CDR3 has 13 residues. The CDR3 DNA reads as TGTGCCAGCAGCCAACGTGCGAATTACGAGCAGTACTTC. It yields the protein CASSQRANYEQYF.

V and J are TRBV15 and TRBJ1-2; a weak D match, TRBD1 (5 bases). Trimming cost V 2 bases and J 4 bases, with 14 bases left between them. CDR1 is LNHNV and CDR2 is YYDKDF in the germline V gene (reference sequence). The CDR3 length is 15 residues. For the CDR3, the DNA is TGTGCCACCAGCAGAAGACAGAGACAACCCTATGGCTACACCTTC. It translates to CATSRRQRQPYGYTF.

This clone was recorded a few times. The chain recombines TRBV7-9 with TRBJ2-5; D might be TRBD2 (5 bases). Between the trimmed V and J ends, which lost 4 bases and 5 bases, there was a span of 11 bases. Germline V gene data show CDR1 as SEHNR and CDR2 as FQNEAQ (reference sequence). The CDR3 has 13 residues. The CDR3 bases are TGTGCCAGCAGCTCCCGGGGTCCGGAGACCCAGTACTTC. Amino acid sequence: CASSSRGPETQYF.

The chain is built from TRBV6-5 and TRBJ1-5; no clear D. Germline V gene data show CDR1 as MNHEY and CDR2 as SVGAGI. The V gene lost 6 bases and the J gene lost 3 bases, with 15 bases spanning the gap. This CDR3 contains 15 residues. CDR3 amino acids: CASSAGLGANQPQHF. As DNA, the CDR3 is TGTGCCAGCAGCGCGGGGTTAGGAGCCAATCAGCCCCAGCATTTT.

This clone was seen only once. The chain carries TRBV7-9 and TRBJ2-3, with D possibly being TRBD2 (6 bases). The CDR3 contains 14 residues. Germline assignment: CDR1 SEHNR and CDR2 FQNEAQ (reference sequence). V lost 8 bases and J 4 bases, leaving 16 bases between the germline ends. This CDR3 is CASHGAGFSDTQYF. As DNA, the CDR3 is TGTGCCAGCCACGGGGCGGGGTTCTCAGATACGCAGTATTTT.

The chain links TRBV29-1 to TRBJ1-2; D is perhaps TRBD1 (6 bases). Germline CDR1 reads SQVTM; CDR2 reads ANQGSEA. The CDR3 contains 13 residues. V lost 6 bases, J lost 6 bases, and 17 bases lay in between. CDR3 sequence: CSVSTDRRDGYTF. CDR3 bases: TGCAGCGTCTCAACCGACAGGCGGGATGGCTACACCTTC.

In the case of this clone: Other DNA sequences in this sample translate to the same CDR3. V gene TRBV3-1 (or the pseudogene TRBV3-2) combines with J gene TRBJ1-1; D possibly corresponds to TRBD1 (5 bases). V was clipped by 5 bases and J by 1 base, with 8 bases between them. Germline V lookup: CDR1 LGHDT, CDR2 YNNKEL (reference sequence). The CDR3 has 13 amino acids. In DNA, the CDR3 is TGTGCCAGCAGCTCTACAGGGAACACTGAAGCTTTCTTT. Its translation: CASSSTGNTEAFF.